This T cell receptor beta chain came from a study of cytomegalovirus exposure and HLA in healthy donors. Germline values: CDR1 SEHNR, CDR2 FQNEAQ (reference sequence). CDR3 length equals 14 residues. Study observations and caveats: TCR beta chains numbering under 200 were designated cytomegalovirus-associated.

Regarding this clone: The antigen is unknown. An end of the junction differs from the germline gene, which may be a read error.

The PCR made use of 60 Vbeta and 13 Jbeta primers. In the original processing: Later analysis identified some 88 million unique TCR beta chains, about 12 million shared. Sequencing used immunoSEQ multiplex PCR; TCRdb keeps in-frame clones, though not all of them. The DNA gave D and trimming, while V, J and clone size come from that table. The repertoire holds some 99,000 clones, with approximately 70% as singletons. The chain links TRBV7-9 to TRBJ2-7; perhaps TRBD2 as D (5 bases). The sequencing sample was made of PBMCs. The TCR sequence derives from a man aged 35 to 55 in good health and CMV-seronegative. CDR3 protein: CSSSLTSPSYEQYF. DNA for the CDR3: TGTTCCAGCAGCCTCACTAGTCCCTCCTACGAGCAGTACTTC.